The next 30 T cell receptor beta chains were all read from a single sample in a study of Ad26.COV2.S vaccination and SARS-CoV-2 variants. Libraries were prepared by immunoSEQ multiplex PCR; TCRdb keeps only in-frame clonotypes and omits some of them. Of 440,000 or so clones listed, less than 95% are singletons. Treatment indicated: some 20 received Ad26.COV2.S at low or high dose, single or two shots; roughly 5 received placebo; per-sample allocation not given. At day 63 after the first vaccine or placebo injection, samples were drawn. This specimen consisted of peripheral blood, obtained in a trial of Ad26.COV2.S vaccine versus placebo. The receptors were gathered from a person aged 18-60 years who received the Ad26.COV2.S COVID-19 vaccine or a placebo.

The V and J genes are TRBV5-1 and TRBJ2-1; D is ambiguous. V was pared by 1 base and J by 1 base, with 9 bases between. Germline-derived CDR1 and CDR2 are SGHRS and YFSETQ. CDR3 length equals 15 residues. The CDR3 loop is CASSLMSSSYNEQFF. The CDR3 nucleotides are TGCGCCAGCAGCTTGATGAGCTCTTCCTACAATGAGCAGTTCTTC.

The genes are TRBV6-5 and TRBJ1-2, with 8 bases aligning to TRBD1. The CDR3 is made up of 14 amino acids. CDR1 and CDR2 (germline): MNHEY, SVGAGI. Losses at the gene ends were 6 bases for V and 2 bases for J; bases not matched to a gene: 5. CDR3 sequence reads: CASSTRTGNYGYTF. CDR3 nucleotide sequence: TGTGCCAGCAGCACCAGGACAGGGAACTATGGCTACACCTTC.

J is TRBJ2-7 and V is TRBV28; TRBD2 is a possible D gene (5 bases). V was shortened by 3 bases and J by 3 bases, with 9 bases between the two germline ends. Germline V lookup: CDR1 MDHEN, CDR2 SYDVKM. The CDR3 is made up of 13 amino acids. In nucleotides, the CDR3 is TGTGCCAGCAGTTTCAGCGGAAACTACGAGCAGTACTTC. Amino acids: CASSFSGNYEQYF.

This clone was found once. The CDR3 DNA reads as TGTGCCAGCAGCCGTGCGACACTCGACGAGCAGTACTTC. It translates to CASSRATLDEQYF. V usage is TRBV4-2 and J usage is TRBJ2-7; D is unresolved. CDR3 length: 13 amino acids. Germline values: CDR1 LGHNA, CDR2 YNFKEQ. Trimming left V 4 bases short and J 5 bases short, with 12 bases between.

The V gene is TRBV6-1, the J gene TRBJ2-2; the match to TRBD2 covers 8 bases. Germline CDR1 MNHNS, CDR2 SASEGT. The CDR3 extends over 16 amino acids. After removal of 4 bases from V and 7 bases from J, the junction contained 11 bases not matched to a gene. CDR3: CASSVTQLAVGGELFF. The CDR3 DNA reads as TGTGCCAGCAGTGTTACCCAACTAGCGGTCGGCGGGGAGCTGTTTTTT.

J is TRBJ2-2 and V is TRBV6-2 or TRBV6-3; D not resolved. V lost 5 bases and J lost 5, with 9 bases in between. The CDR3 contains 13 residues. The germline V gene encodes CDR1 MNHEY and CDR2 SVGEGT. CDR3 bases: TGTGCCAGCAGTCCCACGTGGACCGGGGAGCTGTTTTTT. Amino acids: CASSPTWTGELFF.

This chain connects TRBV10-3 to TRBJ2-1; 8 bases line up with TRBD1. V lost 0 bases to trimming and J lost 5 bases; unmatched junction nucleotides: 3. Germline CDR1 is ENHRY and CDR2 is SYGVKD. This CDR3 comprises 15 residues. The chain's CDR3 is CAISESGTGHNEQFF. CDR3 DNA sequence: TGTGCCATCAGTGAGTCGGGGACAGGCCACAATGAGCAGTTCTTC.

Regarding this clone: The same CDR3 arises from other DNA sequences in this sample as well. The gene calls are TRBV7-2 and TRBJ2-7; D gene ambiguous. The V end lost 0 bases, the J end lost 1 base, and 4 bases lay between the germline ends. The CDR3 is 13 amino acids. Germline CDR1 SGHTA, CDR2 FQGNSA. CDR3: CASSLAASYEQYF. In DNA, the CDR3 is TGTGCCAGCAGCTTAGCGGCTTCCTACGAGCAGTACTTC.

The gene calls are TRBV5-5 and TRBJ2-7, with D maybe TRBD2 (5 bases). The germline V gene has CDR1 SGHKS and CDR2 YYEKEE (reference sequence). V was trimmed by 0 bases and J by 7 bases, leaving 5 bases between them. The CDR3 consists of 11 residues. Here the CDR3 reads CASSLEREQYF. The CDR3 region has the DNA TGTGCCAGCAGCTTGGAGCGGGAGCAGTACTTC.

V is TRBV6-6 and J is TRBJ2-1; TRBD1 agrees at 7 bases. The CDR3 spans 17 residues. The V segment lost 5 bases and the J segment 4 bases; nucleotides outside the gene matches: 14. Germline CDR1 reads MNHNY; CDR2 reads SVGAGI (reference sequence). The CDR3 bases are TGTGCCAGCAGTCTACCGGCAGGGGGTCGCTTATACAATGAGCAGTTCTTC. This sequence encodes CASSLPAGGRLYNEQFF.

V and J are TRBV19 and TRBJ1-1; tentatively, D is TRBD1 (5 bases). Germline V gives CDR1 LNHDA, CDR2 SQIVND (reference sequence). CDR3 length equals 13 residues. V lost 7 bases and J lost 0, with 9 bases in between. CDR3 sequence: CASIGTMNTEAFF. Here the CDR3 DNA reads TGTGCCAGTATAGGGACTATGAACACTGAAGCTTTCTTT. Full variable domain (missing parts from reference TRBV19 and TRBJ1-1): DGGITQSPKYLFRKEGQNVTLSCEQNLNHDAMYWYRQDPGQGLRLIYYSQIVNDFQKGDIAEGYSVSREKKESFPLTVTSAQKNPTAFYLCASIGTMNTEAFFGQGTRLTVV.

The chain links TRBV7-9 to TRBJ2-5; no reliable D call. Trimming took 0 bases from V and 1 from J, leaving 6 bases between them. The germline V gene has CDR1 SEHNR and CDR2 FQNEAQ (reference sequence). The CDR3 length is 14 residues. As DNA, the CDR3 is TGTGCCAGCAGCTTAGCGGGCAGCCAAGAGACCCAGTACTTC. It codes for CASSLAGSQETQYF.

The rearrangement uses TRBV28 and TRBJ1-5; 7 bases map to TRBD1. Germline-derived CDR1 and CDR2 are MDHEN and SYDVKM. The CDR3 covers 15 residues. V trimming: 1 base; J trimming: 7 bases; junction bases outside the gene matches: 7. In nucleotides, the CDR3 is TGTGCCAGCAGTTTATTGGCAGGGGGAGGACAGCCCCAGCATTTT. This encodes CASSLLAGGGQPQHF. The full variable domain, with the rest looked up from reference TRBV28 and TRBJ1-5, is DVKVTQSSRYLVKRTGEKVFLECVQDMDHENMFWYRQDPGLGLRLIYFSYDVKMKEKGDIPEGYSVSREKKERFSLILESASTNQTSMYLCASSLLAGGGQPQHFGDGTRLSIL.

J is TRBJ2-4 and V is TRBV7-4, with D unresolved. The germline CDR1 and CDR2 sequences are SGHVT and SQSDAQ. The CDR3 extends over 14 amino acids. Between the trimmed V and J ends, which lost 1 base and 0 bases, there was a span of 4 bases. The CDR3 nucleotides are TGTGCCAGCAGCTTAGGGGCAGCCAAAAACATTCAGTACTTC. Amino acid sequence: CASSLGAAKNIQYF.

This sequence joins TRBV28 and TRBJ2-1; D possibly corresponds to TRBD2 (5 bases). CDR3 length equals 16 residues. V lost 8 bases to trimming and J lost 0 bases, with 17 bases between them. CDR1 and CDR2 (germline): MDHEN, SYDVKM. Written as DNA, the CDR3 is TGTGCCAGCCCCCCCGCGGGTTCTAGCTCCTACAATGAGCAGTTCTTC. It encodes CASPPAGSSSYNEQFF.

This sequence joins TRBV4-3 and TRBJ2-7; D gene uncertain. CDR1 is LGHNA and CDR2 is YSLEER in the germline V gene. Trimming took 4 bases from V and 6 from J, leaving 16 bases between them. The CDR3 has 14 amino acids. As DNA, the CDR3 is TGCGCCAGCAGCCGGAACCGAAACTCCGGCGAGCAGTACTTC. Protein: CASSRNRNSGEQYF.

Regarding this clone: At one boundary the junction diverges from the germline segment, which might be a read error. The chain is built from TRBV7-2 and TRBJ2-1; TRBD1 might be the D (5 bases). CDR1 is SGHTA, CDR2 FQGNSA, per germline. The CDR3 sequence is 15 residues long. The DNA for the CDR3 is TGTGCCAGCAGCTTGTCCCTGGGGCTGTACAGTGAGCAGTTCTTC. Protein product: CASSLSLGLYSEQFF.

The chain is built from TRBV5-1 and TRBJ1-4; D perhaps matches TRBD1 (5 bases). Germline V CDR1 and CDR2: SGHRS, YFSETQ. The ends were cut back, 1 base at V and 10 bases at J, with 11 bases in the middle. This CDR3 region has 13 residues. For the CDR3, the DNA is TGCGCCAGCAGCTTGCGGTTCGGGGGAAAACTGTTTTTT. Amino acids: CASSLRFGGKLFF.

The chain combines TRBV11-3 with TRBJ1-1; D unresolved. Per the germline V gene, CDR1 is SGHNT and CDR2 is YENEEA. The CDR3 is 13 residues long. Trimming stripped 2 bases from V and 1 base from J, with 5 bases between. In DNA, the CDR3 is TGTGCCAGCAGCTTAAAGAGGAACACTGAAGCTTTCTTT. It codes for CASSLKRNTEAFF.

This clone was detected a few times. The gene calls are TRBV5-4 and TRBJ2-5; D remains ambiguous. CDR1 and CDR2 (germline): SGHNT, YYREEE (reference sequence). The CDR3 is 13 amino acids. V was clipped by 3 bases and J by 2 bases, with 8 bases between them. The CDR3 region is CASSSALQETQYF. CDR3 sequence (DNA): TGTGCCAGCAGCTCCGCGTTACAAGAGACCCAGTACTTC. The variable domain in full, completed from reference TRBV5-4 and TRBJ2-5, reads ETGVTQSPTHLIKTRGQQVTLRCSSQSGHNTVSWYQQALGQGPQFIFQYYREEENGRGNFPPRFSGLQFPNYSSELNVNALELDDSALYLCASSSALQETQYFGPGTRLLVL.

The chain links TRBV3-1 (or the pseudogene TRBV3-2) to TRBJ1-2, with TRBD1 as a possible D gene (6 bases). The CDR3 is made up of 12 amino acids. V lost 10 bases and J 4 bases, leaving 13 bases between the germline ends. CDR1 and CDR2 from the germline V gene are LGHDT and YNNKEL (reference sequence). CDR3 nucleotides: TGTGCCACCAGACTGGGGGCCTATGGCTACACCTTC. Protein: CATRLGAYGYTF.

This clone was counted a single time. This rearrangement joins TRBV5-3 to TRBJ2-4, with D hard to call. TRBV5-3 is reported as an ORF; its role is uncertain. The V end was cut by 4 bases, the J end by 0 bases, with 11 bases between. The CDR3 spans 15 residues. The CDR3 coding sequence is TGTGCCAGAAGCCCCGGGCCTTTAGCCAAAAACATTCAGTACTTC. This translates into CARSPGPLAKNIQYF.

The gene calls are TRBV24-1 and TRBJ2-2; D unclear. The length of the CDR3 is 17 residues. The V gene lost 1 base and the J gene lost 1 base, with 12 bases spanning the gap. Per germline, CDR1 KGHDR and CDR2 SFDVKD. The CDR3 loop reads CATSDFPLSRNTGELFF. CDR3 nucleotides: TGTGCCACCAGTGATTTCCCACTGAGCCGGAACACCGGGGAGCTGTTTTTT.

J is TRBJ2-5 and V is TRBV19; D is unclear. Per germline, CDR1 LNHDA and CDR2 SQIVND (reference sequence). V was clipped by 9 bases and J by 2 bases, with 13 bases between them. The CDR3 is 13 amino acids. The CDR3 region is CASRDKEQETQYF. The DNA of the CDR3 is TGTGCCAGCCGTGACAAAGAACAAGAGACCCAGTACTTC.

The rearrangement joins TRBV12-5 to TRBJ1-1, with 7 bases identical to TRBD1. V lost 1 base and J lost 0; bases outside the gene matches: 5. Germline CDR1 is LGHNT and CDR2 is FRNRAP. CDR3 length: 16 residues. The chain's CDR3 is CASGLEGGQLNTEAFF. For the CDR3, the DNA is TGTGCTAGTGGTTTGGAAGGGGGACAGTTGAACACTGAAGCTTTCTTT.

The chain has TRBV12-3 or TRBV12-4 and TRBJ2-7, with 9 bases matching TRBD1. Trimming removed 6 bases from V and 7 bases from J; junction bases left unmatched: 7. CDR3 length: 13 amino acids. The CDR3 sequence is CASSRQGVSEQYF. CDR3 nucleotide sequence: TGTGCCAGCAGCCGACAGGGGGTGAGTGAGCAGTACTTC.

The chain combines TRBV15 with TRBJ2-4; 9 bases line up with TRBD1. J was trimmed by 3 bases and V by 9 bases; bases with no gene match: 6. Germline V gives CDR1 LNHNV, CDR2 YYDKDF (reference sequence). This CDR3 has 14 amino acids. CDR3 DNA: TGTGCCACGGGACAGGGATCCCTCAAAAACATTCAGTACTTC. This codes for CATGQGSLKNIQYF.

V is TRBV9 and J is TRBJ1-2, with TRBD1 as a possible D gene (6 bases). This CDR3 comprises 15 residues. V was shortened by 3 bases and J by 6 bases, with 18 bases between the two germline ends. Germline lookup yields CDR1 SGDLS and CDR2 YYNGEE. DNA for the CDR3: TGTGCCAGCAGCGGACCCCCTGGACAGTTCCATGGCTACACCTTC. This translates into CASSGPPGQFHGYTF.

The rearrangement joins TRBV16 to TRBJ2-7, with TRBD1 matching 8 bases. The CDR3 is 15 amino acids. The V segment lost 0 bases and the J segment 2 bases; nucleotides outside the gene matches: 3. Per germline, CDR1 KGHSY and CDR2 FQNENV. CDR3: CASSQSQGATYEQYF. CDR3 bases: TGTGCCAGCAGCCAATCTCAGGGGGCGACCTACGAGCAGTACTTC. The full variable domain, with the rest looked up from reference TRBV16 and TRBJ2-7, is GEEVAQTPKHLVRGEGQKAKLYCAPIKGHSYVFWYQQVLKNEFKFLISFQNENVFDETGMPKERFSAKCLPNSPCSLEIQATKLEDSAVYFCASSQSQGATYEQYFGPGTRLTVT.

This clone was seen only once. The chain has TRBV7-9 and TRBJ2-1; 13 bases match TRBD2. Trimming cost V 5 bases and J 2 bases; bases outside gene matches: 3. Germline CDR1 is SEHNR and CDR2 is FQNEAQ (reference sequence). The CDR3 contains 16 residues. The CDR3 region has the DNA TGTGCCAGCAGCCGGACTAGCGGGGGACCCTACAATGAGCAGTTCTTC. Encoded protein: CASSRTSGGPYNEQFF.